What follows is one T cell receptor (beta chain) and its context. Its antigen is not yet known. No base quality values were provided; no much bigger clone lies one nucleotide off. CDR1 SNHLY and CDR2 FYNNEI were looked up in the germline V gene. Deletion took 8 bases off V and 1 base off J, with a span of 5 bases between the germline ends. The CDR3 runs 11 residues from the cysteine to the phenylalanine. The read is trimmed to its CDR3 DNA, 33 bases read in frame from base 1. The protocol used for the library was the immunoSEQ multiplex PCR assay. The paper's data handling went like this. To diagnose cytomegalovirus status from the catalog of TCR beta chain sequences, a statistical classification framework was built. TCRdb obtained this table from immuneACCESS and retained in-frame rearrangements with V and J assigned. These tables miss some clones; where compared with another copy, unresolved V genes account for less than half of the shortfall, and the remainder is unexplained. That table is the source of V, J and clone size, and D and trimming were worked out from the DNA. For this sample there are about 240,000 clones; about 90% appear just once. Over 0.95% of the sample is in the top ten clones.

The data stem from a study of cytomegalovirus exposure and HLA in healthy donors (dated by TCRdb to about 2017). Notes on the research overall: According to a later analysis, one platform produced both the approximately 110 validation repertoires and the roughly 660 repertoires of the first cohort. The study aimed to test whether cataloging public T cell receptors could reveal signatures of past pathogen exposure. High-throughput TCR immunosequencing, statistical association of individual TCRs with disease status, and machine learning were combined to predict cytomegalovirus infection status. In addition to the first cohort of several hundred subjects, a separate validation cohort of about 120 different subjects was used.

Results the study describes overall, beyond this receptor: All 130 or so repertoires were used to score co-occurrence in the validation cohort in a later analysis, because that analysis had no HLA typing for the cohort. A later analysis found that TCRs clustered in the first cohort also tended to co-occur in the approximately 120 validation repertoires, with 94% of cluster scores above 0. Most TCR sequences were seen in very few donors, while some public TCRs were found in many individuals. The authors suggested that the approach could potentially be extended to other disease states and immunological phenotypes. The study listed approximately 150 TCR beta chains as associated with cytomegalovirus. The classifier was reported to diagnose cytomegalovirus status with high specificity and sensitivity in both the original cohort and the validation cohort. In vitro tests confirmed that a few of the cytomegalovirus-associated TCR beta chains recognize cytomegalovirus antigens.

Separate from the roughly 630-subject first cohort, the validation cohort of 95 to 150 subjects was the group to which the donors belonged. Sequencing was performed on PBMCs. The receptor was derived from a woman under 40 in good health and CMV-seropositive. The rearrangement joined TRBV2 to TRBJ1-1; no confident D gene assignment can be made. Here is the DNA: TGTGCCAGCCGACAGAACACTGAAGCTTTCTTT. It codes for CASRQNTEAFF. Where the CDR3 stops, the reference TRBV2 and TRBJ1-1 genes take over; the full variable domain is EPEVTQTPSHQVTQMGQEVILRCVPISNHLYFYWYRQILGQKVEFLVSFYNNEISEKSEIFDDQFSVERPDGSNFTLKIRSTKLEDSAMYFCASRQNTEAFFGQGTRLTVV.